This TCR beta chain appears in the sequencing data of a study of blood T cell repertoires in COVID-19. Study-level background: Sources were T cells, B-cell-depleted T cells, or PBMCs; the material itself was cDNA or gDNA.

As processed by the authors: Reference gene primer amplification yielded estimated nucleated cell counts. Generated by immunoSEQ multiplex PCR, the TCRdb table keeps only in-frame clones and is missing some. V, J and clone size are those of that table, while D and trimming were read from the DNA. The repertoire holds about 400,000 clones, with roughly 88% as singletons. The TCR originated in a woman aged 40 to 50 with acute COVID-19. Material for sequencing was PBMCs or T cells enriched from blood (not recorded which).

CDR3 sequence: CTSSPLAGASTDTQYF. For the CDR3, the DNA is TGCACCAGCAGCCCACTAGCGGGGGCTAGCACAGATACGCAGTATTTT. The J gene is TRBJ2-3, the V gene TRBV1; whether TRBD2, the table's D call, matches the DNA was not checked. TRBV1 is an annotated pseudogene. The CDR3 extends over 16 amino acids.